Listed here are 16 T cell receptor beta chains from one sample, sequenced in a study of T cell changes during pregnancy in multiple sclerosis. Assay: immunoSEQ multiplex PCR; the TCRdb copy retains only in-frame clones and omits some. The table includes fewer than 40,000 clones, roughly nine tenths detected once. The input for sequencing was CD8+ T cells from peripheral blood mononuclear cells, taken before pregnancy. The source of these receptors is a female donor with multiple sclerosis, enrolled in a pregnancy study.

The CDR3 DNA reads TGCGCCAGCAGCCAAGTAAATGAGCAGTTCTTC. This gives the protein CASSQVNEQFF. This chain links TRBV4-1 with TRBJ2-1; D uncertain. Trimming left V 1 base short and J 7 bases short, with 2 bases between. From germline, CDR1 is MGHRA and CDR2 YSYEKL. The CDR3 extends over 11 amino acids.

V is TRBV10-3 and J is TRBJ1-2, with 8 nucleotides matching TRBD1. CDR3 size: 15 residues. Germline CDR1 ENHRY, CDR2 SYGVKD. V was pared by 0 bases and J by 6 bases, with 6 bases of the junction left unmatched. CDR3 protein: CAISESGAGGHGYTF. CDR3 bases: TGTGCCATCAGTGAGTCAGGAGCAGGGGGCCATGGCTACACCTTC.

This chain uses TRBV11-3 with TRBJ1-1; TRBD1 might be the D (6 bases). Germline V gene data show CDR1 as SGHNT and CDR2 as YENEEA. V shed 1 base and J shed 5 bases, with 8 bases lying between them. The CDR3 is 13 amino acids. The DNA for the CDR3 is TGTGCCAGCAGCTTAGGTACAGGGACTGAAGCTTTCTTT. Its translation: CASSLGTGTEAFF.

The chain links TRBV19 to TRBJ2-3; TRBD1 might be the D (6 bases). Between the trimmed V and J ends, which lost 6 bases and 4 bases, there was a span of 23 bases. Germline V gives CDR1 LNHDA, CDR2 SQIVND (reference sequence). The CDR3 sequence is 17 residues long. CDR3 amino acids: CASSQGGPKGRADTQYF. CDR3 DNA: TGTGCCAGTAGCCAAGGGGGACCAAAGGGAAGAGCAGATACGCAGTATTTT.

CDR3 protein: CASSSGRGPPYNEQFF. The CDR3, as DNA: TGTGCCAGCAGCTCTGGCCGGGGTCCACCCTACAATGAGCAGTTCTTC. The chain carries TRBV7-3 and TRBJ2-1; possibly TRBD2 for D (5 bases). Between the trimmed V and J ends, which lost 4 bases and 2 bases, there was a span of 15 bases. Germline assignment: CDR1 SGHTA and CDR2 FQGTGA. This CDR3 comprises 16 residues.

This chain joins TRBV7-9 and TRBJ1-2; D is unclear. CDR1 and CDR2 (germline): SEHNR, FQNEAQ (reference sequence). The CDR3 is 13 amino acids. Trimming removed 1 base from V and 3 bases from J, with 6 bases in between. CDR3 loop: CASSLGTDYGYTF. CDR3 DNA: TGTGCCAGCAGCTTAGGTACAGACTATGGCTACACCTTC.

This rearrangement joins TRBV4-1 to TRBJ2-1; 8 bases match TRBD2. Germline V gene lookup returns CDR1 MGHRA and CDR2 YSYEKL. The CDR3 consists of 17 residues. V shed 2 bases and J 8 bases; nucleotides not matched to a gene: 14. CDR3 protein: CASSQSRWPNGGDEQFF. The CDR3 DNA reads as TGCGCCAGCAGCCAAAGCAGGTGGCCCAACGGGGGGGATGAGCAGTTCTTC.

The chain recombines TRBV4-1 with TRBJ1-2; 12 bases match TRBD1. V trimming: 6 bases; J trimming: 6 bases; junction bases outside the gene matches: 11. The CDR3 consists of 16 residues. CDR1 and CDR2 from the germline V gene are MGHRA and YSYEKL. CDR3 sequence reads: CASSQLPGQGADGYTF. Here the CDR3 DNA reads TGCGCCAGCAGTCAACTGCCGGGACAGGGGGCGGATGGCTACACCTTC.

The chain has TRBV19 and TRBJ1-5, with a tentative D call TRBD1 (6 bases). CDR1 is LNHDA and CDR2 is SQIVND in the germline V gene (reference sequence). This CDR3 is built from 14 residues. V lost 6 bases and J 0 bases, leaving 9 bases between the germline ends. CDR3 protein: CASSGQYSNQPQHF. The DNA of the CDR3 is TGTGCCAGTAGCGGACAGTATAGCAATCAGCCCCAGCATTTT.

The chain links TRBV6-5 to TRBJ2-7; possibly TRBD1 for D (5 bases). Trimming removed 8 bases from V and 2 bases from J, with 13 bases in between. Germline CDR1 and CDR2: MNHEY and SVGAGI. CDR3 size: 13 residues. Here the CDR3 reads CASALQDPYEQYF. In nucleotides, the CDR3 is TGTGCCAGCGCACTACAGGATCCCTACGAGCAGTACTTC.

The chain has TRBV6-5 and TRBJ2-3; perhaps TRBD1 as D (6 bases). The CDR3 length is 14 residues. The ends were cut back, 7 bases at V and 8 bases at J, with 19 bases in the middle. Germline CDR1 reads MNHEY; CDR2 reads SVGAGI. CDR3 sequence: CASNIGQLGGTQYF. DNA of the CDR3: TGTGCCAGCAACATAGGTCAATTAGGGGGTACGCAGTATTTT.

CDR3 protein: CASSVAPGGPPYNEQFF. In DNA form, the CDR3 reads TGTGCCAGCAGCGTAGCCCCGGGAGGGCCCCCCTACAATGAGCAGTTCTTC. J is TRBJ2-1 and V is TRBV9; 8 bases agree with TRBD2. Unmatched junction bases numbered 7, after V lost 0 bases and J lost 2 bases. CDR1 is SGDLS and CDR2 is YYNGEE in the germline V gene. The CDR3 covers 17 residues. Looking up the rest from reference TRBV9 and TRBJ2-1 gives the full variable domain: DSGVTQTPKHLITATGQRVTLRCSPRSGDLSVYWYQQSLDQGLQFLIQYYNGEERAKGNILERFSAQQFPDLHSELNLSSLELGDSALYFCASSVAPGGPPYNEQFFGPGTRLTVL.

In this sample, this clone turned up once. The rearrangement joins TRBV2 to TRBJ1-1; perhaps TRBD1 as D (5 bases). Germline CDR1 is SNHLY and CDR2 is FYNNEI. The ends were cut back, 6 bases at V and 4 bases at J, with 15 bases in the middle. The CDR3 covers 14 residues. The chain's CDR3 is CASRLQGFGTEAFF. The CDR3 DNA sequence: TGTGCCAGCAGACTTCAGGGCTTTGGCACTGAAGCTTTCTTT.

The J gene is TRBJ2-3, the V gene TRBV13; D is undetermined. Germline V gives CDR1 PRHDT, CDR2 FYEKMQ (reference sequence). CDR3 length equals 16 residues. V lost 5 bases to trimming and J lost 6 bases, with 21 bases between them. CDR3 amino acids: CASSPIPSEEPDTQYF. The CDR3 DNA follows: TGTGCCAGCAGCCCAATACCAAGCGAAGAGCCCGATACGCAGTATTTT.

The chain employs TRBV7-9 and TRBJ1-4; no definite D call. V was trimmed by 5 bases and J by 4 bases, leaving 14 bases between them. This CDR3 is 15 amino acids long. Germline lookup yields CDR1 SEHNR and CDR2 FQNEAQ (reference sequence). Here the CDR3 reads CASSQPGILNEKLFF. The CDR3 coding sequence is TGTGCCAGCAGCCAACCCGGGATCCTTAATGAAAAACTGTTTTTT.

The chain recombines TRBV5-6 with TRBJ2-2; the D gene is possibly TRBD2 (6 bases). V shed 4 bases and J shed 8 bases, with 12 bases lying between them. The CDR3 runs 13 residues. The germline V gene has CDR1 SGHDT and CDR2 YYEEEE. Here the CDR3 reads CASSTVGGGELFF. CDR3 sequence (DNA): TGTGCCAGCAGCACAGTGGGGGGAGGGGAGCTGTTTTTT.